This TCR beta chain was retrieved from a study of early T cells in non-severe SARS-CoV-2 infection. This clonotype was detected only a few times. MiXCR, run by TCRdb on the 5' RACE reads, gives a single entry per CDR3 protein. The table records 85,000 to 100,000 distinct CDR3 sequences, 13% of them present only once. With 0 bases clipped from V and 3 bases from J, the junction kept 8 bases outside the gene matches. This CDR3 comprises 17 residues. The V gene's germline CDR1 is DFQATT and CDR2 SNEGSKA (reference sequence). The receptor comes from an adult who was a healthcare worker with PCR-confirmed SARS-CoV-2 infection or an uninfected control (not recorded which). The chain uses TRBV20-1 and TRBJ2-2, with TRBD1 identical over 9 bases. Material: whole blood. Here the CDR3 reads CSARDIEGQGDTGELFF. Here the CDR3 DNA reads TGCAGTGCTAGAGATATAGAGGGACAGGGAGACACCGGGGAGCTGTTTTTT.